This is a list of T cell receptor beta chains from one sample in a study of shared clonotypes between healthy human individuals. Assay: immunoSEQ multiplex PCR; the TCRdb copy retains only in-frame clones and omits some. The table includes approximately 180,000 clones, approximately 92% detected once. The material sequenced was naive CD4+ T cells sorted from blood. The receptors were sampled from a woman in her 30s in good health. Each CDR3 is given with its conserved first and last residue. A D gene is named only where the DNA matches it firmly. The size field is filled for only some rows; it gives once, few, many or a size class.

CDR3 protein: CASSSGRTEAFF
CDR3 DNA: TGTGCCAGCAGTTCGGGTCGAACTGAAGCTTTCTTT
V gene: TRBV28
clone size: .
D gene: .
J gene: TRBJ1-1

CDR3 protein: CASSYGQPNTDTQYF
CDR3 DNA: TGTGCCAGCAGTTACGGGCAGCCCAACACAGATACGCAGTATTTT
V gene: TRBV6-6
clone size: .
D gene: .
J gene: TRBJ2-3

CDR3 protein: CASRAAGEQYF
CDR3 DNA: TGTGCCAGCAGGGCCGCTGGGGAGCAGTACTTC
V gene: TRBV2
clone size: .
D gene: .
J gene: TRBJ2-7

CDR3 protein: CASSLGIRSGIYNEQFF
CDR3 DNA: TGTGCCAGCAGTTTAGGAATTAGGAGCGGGATTTACAATGAGCAGTTCTTC
V gene: TRBV28
clone size: once
D gene: TRBD2
J gene: TRBJ2-1

CDR3 protein: CASSTGLAGSYEQYF
CDR3 DNA: TGTGCCAGCAGCACGGGACTAGCGGGATCCTACGAGCAGTACTTC
V gene: TRBV7-2
clone size: .
D gene: TRBD2
J gene: TRBJ2-7

CDR3 protein: CAMRPLTRPGRLNTEAFF
CDR3 DNA: TGTGCCATGCGCCCACTCACCCGCCCCGGACGGTTGAACACTGAAGCTTTCTTT
V gene: TRBV10-3
clone size: .
D gene: .
J gene: TRBJ1-1

CDR3 protein: CASRSSGGTNEKLFF
CDR3 DNA: TGTGCCAGCAGGTCCAGCGGTGGAACTAATGAAAAACTGTTTTTT
V gene: TRBV6-6
clone size: .
D gene: .
J gene: TRBJ1-4

CDR3 protein: CASSSSGQVYGYTF
CDR3 DNA: TGTGCCAGCTCCTCCTCTGGACAGGTCTATGGCTACACCTTC
V gene: TRBV28
clone size: .
D gene: TRBD1
J gene: TRBJ1-2

CDR3 protein: CASSVLTPGNSPLHF
CDR3 DNA: TGTGCCAGCAGTGTATTAACGCCTGGAAATTCACCCCTCCACTTT
V gene: TRBV2
clone size: .
D gene: .
J gene: TRBJ1-6

CDR3 protein: CAISGRVQFYEQYF
CDR3 DNA: TGTGCCATCAGTGGCCGAGTACAATTCTACGAGCAGTACTTC
V gene: TRBV10-3
clone size: .
D gene: .
J gene: TRBJ2-7

CDR3 protein: CASSQLDGYNEQFF
CDR3 DNA: TGTGCCAGCTCACAACTAGACGGGTACAATGAGCAGTTCTTC
V gene: TRBV18
clone size: .
D gene: .
J gene: TRBJ2-1

CDR3 protein: CASRETGDYGYTF
CDR3 DNA: TGTGCCAGCAGAGAAACAGGGGACTATGGCTACACCTTC
V gene: TRBV2
clone size: .
D gene: TRBD1
J gene: TRBJ1-2

CDR3 protein: CAWTRGGEQYF
CDR3 DNA: TGTGCCTGGACTAGGGGTGGCGAGCAGTACTTC
V gene: TRBV30
clone size: .
D gene: .
J gene: TRBJ2-7

CDR3 protein: CAISERQGRSPLHF
CDR3 DNA: TGTGCCATCAGTGAACGGCAGGGTCGGTCACCCCTCCACTTT
V gene: TRBV10-3
clone size: .
D gene: .
J gene: TRBJ1-6

CDR3 protein: CASSAGLAEITGELFF
CDR3 DNA: TGTGCCAGCAGCGCGGGACTAGCGGAAATCACCGGGGAGCTGTTTTTT
V gene: TRBV5-4
clone size: .
D gene: TRBD2
J gene: TRBJ2-2

CDR3 protein: CASSLRTSQQFF
CDR3 DNA: TGTGCCAGCAGTTTACGGACAAGTCAGCAGTTCTTC
V gene: TRBV28
clone size: .
D gene: .
J gene: TRBJ2-1

CDR3 protein: CASSSPGLAGVERYF
CDR3 DNA: TGTGCCAGTAGTTCCCCGGGACTAGCGGGAGTCGAGCGGTACTTC
V gene: TRBV19
clone size: .
D gene: TRBD2
J gene: TRBJ2-7